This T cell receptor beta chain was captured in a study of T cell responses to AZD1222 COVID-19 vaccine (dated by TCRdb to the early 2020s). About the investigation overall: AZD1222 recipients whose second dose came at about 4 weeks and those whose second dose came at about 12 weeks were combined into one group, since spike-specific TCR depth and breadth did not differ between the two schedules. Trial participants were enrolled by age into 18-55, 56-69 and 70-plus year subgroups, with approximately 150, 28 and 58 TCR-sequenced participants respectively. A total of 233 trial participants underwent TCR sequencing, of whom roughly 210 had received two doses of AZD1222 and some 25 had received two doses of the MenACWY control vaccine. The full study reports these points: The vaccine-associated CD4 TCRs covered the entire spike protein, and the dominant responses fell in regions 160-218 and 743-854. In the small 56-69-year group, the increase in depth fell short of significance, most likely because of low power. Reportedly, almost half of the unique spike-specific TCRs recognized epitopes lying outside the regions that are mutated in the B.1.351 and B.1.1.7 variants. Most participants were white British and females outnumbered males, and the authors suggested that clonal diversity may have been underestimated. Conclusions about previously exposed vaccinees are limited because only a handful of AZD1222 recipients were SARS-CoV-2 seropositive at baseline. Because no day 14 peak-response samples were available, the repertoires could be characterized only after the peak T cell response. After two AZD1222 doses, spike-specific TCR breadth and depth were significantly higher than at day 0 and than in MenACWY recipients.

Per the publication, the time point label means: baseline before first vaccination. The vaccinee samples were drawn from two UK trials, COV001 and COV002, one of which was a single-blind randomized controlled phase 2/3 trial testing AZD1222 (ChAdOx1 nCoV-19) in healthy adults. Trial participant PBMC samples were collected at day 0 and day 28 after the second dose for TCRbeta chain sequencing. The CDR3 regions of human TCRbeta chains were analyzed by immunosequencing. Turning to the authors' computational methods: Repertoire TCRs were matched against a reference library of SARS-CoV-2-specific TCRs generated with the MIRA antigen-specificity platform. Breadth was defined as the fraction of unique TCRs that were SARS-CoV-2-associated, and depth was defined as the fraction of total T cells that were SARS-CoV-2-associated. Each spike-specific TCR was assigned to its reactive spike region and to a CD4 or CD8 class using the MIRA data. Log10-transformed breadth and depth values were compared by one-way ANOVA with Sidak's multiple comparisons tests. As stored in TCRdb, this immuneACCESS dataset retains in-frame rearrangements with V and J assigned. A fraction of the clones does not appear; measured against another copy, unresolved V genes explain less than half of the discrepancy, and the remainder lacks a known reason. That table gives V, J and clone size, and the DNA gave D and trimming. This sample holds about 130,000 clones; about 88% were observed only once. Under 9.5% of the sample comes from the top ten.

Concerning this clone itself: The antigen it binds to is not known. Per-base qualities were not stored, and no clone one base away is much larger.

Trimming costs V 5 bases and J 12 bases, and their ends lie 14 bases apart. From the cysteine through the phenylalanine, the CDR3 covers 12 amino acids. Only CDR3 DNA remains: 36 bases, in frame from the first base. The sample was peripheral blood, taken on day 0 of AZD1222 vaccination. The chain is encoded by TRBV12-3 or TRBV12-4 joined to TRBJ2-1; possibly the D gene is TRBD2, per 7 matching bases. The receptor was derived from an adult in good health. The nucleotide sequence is TGTGCCAGCAGTCCTTCGGGGGGCTCGCAGTTCTTC. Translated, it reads CASSPSGGSQFF.